This TCR beta chain was captured in a study of T cell repertoires in cytomegalovirus infection. On the study more broadly: Recently identified HLA-C-restricted CMV epitopes and well-studied HLA-B-restricted CMV epitopes were used by the study.

From the reads, TCRdb called clonotypes with MiXCR, one entry per CDR3 protein. The sample lists about 890,000 distinct CDR3 sequences, roughly a third occurring once. In its sample, this clonotype was seen a few times. Its antigen remains unidentified. CDR3 size: 13 residues. The germline V gene has CDR1 MNHNY and CDR2 SVGAGI (reference sequence). Trimming pared 7 bases from V and 5 bases from J, leaving 14 bases between. The sequence was obtained from a human donor in good health (CMV status not recorded). Some clones in this sample may be carry-over from other donors' samples. The material was cultured CD8+ T cells from PBMCs, obtained from culture after CMV antigen stimulation. V gene TRBV6-6 combines with J gene TRBJ2-5; no definite D call. The CDR3 coding sequence is TGTGCCAGCACCCCCGAGTTTGCTGAGACCCAGTACTTC. Its protein product is CASTPEFAETQYF.